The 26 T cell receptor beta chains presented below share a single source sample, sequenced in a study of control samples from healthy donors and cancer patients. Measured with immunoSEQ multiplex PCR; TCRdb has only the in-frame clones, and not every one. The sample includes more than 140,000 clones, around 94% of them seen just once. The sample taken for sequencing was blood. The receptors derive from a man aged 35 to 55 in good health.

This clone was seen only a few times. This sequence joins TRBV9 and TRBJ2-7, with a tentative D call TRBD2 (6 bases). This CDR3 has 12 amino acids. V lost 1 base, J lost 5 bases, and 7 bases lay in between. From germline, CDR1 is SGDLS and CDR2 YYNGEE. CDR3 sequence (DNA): TGTGCCAGCAGCGTATGGGGGGACGAGCAGTACTTC. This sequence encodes CASSVWGDEQYF.

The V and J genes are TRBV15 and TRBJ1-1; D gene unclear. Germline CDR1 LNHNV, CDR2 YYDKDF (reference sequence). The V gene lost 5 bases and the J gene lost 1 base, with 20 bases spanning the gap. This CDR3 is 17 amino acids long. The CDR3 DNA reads TGTGCCACCAGCCCGCCCCCAGGACTAGCGGCGAACACTGAAGCTTTCTTT. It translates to CATSPPPGLAANTEAFF.

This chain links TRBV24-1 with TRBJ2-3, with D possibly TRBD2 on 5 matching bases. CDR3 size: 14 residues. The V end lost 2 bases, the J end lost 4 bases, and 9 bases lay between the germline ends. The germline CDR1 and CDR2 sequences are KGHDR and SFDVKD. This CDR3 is CATSDSELADTQYF. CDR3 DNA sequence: TGTGCCACCAGTGATTCGGAACTAGCAGATACGCAGTATTTT.

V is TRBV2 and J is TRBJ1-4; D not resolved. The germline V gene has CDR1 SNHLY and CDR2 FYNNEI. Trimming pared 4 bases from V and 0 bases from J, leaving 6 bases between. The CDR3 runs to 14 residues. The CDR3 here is CASSGLTTNEKLFF. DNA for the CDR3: TGTGCCAGCAGTGGACTCACAACTAATGAAAAACTGTTTTTT. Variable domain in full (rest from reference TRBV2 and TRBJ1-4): EPEVTQTPSHQVTQMGQEVILRCVPISNHLYFYWYRQILGQKVEFLVSFYNNEISEKSEIFDDQFSVERPDGSNFTLKIRSTKLEDSAMYFCASSGLTTNEKLFFGSGTQLSVL.

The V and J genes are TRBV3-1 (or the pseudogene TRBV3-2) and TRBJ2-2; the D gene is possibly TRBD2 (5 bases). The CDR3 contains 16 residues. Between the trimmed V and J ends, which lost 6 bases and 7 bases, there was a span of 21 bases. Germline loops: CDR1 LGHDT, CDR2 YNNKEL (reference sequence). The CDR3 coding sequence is TGTGCCAGCAGTCCTGTTCGGGGAGCCCTCCTCGGGGAGCTGTTTTTT. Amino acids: CASSPVRGALLGELFF.

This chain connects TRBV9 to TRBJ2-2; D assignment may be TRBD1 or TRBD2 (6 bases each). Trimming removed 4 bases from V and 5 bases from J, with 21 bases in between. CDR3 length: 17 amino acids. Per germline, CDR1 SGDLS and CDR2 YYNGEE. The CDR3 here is CASSPSGGVWGTGELFF. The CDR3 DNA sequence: TGTGCCAGCAGCCCCTCCGGGGGCGTTTGGGGGACCGGGGAGCTGTTTTTT.

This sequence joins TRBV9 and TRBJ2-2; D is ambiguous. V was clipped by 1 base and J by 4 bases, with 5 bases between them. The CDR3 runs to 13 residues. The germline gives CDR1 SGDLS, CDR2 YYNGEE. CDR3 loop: CASSVYGTGELFF. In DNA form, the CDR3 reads TGTGCCAGCAGCGTATACGGCACCGGGGAGCTGTTTTTT.

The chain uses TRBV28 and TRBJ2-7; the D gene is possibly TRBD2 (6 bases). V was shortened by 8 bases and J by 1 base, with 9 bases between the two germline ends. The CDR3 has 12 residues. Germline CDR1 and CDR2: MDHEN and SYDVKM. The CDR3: CASLASSYEQYF. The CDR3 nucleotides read TGTGCCAGCCTAGCGTCTTCCTACGAGCAGTACTTC. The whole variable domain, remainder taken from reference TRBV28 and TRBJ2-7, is DVKVTQSSRYLVKRTGEKVFLECVQDMDHENMFWYRQDPGLGLRLIYFSYDVKMKEKGDIPEGYSVSREKKERFSLILESASTNQTSMYLCASLASSYEQYFGPGTRLTVT.

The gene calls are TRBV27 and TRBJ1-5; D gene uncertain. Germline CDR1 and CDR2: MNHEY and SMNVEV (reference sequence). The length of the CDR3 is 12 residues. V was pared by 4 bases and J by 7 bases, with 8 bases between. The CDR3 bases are TGTGCCAGCAGTTCCCTCGGGCAGCCCCAGCATTTT. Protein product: CASSSLGQPQHF.

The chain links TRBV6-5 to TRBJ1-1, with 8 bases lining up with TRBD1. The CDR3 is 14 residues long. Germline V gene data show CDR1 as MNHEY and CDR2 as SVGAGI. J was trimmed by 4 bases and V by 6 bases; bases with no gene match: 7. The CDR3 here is CASRAQGAGTEAFF. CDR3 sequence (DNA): TGTGCCAGCAGAGCTCAGGGGGCGGGCACTGAAGCTTTCTTT.

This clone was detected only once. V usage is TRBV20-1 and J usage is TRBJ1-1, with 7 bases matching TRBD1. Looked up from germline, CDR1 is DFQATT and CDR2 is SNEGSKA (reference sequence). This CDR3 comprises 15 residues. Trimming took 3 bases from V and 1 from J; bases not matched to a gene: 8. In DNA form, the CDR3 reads TGCAGTGCTAGTATCGGAGGGGGCAGGAACACTGAAGCTTTCTTT. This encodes CSASIGGGRNTEAFF.

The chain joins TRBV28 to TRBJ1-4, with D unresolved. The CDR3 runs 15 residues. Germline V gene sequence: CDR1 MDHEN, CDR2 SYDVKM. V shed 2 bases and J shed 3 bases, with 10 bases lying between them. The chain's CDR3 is CASSLSLAPNEKLFF. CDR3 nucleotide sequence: TGTGCCAGCAGTTTAAGCCTTGCCCCTAATGAAAAACTGTTTTTT. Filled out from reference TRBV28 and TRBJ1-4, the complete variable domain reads DVKVTQSSRYLVKRTGEKVFLECVQDMDHENMFWYRQDPGLGLRLIYFSYDVKMKEKGDIPEGYSVSREKKERFSLILESASTNQTSMYLCASSLSLAPNEKLFFGSGTQLSVL.

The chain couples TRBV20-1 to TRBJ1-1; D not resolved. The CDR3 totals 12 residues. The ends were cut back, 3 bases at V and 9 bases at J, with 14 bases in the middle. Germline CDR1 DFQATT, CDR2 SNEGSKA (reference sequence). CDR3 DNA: TGCAGTGCTAGTCGGGAAGGCAGGAAAGCTTTCTTT. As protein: CSASREGRKAFF.

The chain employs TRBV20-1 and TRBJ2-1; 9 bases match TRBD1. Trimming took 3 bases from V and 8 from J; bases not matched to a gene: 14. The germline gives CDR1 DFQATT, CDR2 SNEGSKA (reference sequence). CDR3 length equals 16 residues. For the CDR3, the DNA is TGCAGTGCTAGTCCCACCTTACAGGGGGCGGACGATGAGCAGTTCTTC. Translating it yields CSASPTLQGADDEQFF.

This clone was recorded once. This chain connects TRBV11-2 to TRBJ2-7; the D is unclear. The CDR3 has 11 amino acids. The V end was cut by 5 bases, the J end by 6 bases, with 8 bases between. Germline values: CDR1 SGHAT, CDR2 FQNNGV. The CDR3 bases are TGTGCCAGCAGCCCCTCCGGCGAGCAGTACTTC. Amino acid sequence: CASSPSGEQYF.

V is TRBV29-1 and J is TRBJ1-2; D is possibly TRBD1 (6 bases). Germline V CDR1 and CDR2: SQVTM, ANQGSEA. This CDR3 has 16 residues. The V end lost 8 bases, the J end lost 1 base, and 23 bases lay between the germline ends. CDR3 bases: TGCAGCCCACGGTCGGGGGGACACACGTTTAACTATGGCTACACCTTC. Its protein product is CSPRSGGHTFNYGYTF.

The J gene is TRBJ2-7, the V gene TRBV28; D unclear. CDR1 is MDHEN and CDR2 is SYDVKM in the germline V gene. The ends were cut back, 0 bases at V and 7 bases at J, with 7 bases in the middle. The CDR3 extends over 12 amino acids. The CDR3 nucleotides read TGTGCCAGCAGTTTATGGGCTGCTGAGCAGTACTTC. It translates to CASSLWAAEQYF.

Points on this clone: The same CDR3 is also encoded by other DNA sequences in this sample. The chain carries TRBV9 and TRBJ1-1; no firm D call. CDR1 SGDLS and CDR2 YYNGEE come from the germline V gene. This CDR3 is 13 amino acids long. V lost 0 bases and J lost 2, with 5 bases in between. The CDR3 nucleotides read TGTGCCAGCAGCGTAGATGGAAACACTGAAGCTTTCTTT. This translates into CASSVDGNTEAFF.

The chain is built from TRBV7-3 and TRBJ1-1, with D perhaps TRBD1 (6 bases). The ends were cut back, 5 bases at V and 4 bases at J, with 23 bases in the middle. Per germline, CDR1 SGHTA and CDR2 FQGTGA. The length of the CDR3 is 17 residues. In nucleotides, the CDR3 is TGTGCCAGCAGCACGAAAGGTCTTGGGGGCGCGGGCACTGAAGCTTTCTTT. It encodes CASSTKGLGGAGTEAFF.

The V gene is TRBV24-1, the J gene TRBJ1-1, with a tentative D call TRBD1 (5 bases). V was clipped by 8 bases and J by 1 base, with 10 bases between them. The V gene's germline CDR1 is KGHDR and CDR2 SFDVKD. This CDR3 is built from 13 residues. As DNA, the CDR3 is TGTGCCACCACCGAGACAGCGAACACTGAAGCTTTCTTT. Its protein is CATTETANTEAFF.

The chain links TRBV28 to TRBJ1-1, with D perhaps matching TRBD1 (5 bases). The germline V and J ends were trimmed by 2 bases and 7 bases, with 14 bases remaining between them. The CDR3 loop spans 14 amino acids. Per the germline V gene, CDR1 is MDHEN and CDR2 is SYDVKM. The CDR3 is CASSLGGQSNEAFF. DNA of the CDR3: TGTGCCAGCAGTTTAGGGGGTCAGTCCAATGAAGCTTTCTTT.

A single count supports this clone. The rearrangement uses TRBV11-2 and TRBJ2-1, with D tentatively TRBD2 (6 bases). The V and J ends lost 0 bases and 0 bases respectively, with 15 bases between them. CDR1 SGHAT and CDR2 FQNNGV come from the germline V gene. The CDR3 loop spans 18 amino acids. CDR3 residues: CASSLDLSGASSYNEQFF. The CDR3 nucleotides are TGTGCCAGCAGCTTAGATCTTAGCGGAGCGAGCTCCTACAATGAGCAGTTCTTC. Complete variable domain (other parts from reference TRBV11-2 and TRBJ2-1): EAGVAQSPRYKIIEKRQSVAFWCNPISGHATLYWYQQILGQGPKLLIQFQNNGVVDDSQLPKDRFSAERLKGVDSTLKIQPAKLEDSAVYLCASSLDLSGASSYNEQFFGPGTRLTVL.

The CDR3: CASSPRVGTGLEKLFF. The CDR3 coding sequence is TGTGCCAGCAGCCCGCGAGTCGGGACAGGGCTTGAAAAACTGTTTTTT. This chain uses TRBV11-1 with TRBJ1-4, with 9 bases matching TRBD1. The junction had 11 bases not matched to a gene; V was cut back by 5 bases and J by 7 bases. CDR3 length: 16 amino acids. Germline values: CDR1 SGHAT, CDR2 FQDESV (reference sequence).

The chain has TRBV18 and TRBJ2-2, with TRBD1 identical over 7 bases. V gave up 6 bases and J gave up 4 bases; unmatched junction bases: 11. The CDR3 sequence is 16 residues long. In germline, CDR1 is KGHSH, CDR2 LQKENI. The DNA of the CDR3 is TGTGCCAGCTCGCCTGACAGGGCCAGGGGCACCGGGGAGCTGTTTTTT. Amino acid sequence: CASSPDRARGTGELFF.

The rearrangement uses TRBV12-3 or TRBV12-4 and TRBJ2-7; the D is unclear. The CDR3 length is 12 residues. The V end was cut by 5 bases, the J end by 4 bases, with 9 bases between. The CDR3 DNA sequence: TGTGCCAGCAGTCCCGTTTCGTACGAGCAGTACTTC. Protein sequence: CASSPVSYEQYF.

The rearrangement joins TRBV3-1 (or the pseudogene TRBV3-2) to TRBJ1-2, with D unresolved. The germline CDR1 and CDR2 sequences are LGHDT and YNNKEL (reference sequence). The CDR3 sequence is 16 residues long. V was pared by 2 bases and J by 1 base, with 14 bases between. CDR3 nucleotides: TGTGCCAGCAGCCAACCCAGGACTTGGGGTAACTATGGCTACACCTTC. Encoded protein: CASSQPRTWGNYGYTF.